This paragraph reports one T cell receptor beta chain. As processed by the authors: Amplification of reference gene primers provided the estimated nucleated cell counts. Produced via immunoSEQ multiplex PCR; TCRdb's table is partial and in-frame only. V, J and clone size were drawn from that table, and D and trimming were deduced from the DNA. The sample includes 250,000 or so clones, about 90% of them seen just once. The data were obtained in a study of blood T cell repertoires in COVID-19. As for the study in general: From the United States, Italy and Spain came samples of acute and convalescent COVID-19.

CDR1 SEHNR and CDR2 FQNEAQ come from the germline V gene (reference sequence). V was cut by 2 bases and J by 3 bases, with 5 bases left in between. The CDR3 consists of 12 residues. This clonotype was obtained from a man between 18 and 35 years old with active or convalescent COVID-19. Sequenced sample: peripheral blood. The genes are TRBV7-9 and TRBJ2-7, with a possible D match to TRBD1 (5 bases). The CDR3 sequence: CASSLQGYEQYF. CDR3 in DNA: TGTGCCAGCAGCTTACAGGGCTACGAGCAGTACTTC.